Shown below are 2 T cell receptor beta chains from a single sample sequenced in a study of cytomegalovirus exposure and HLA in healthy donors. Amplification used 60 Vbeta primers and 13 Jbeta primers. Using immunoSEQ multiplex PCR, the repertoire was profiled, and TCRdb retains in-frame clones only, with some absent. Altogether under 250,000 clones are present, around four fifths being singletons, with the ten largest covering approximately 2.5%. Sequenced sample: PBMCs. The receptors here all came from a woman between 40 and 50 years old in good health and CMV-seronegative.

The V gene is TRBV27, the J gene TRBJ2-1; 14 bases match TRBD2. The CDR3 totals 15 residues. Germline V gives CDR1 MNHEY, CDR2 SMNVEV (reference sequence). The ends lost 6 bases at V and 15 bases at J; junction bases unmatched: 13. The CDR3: CASSSSGTSGSDGFF. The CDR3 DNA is TGTGCCAGCAGCTCCTCCGGGACTAGCGGGAGCGATGGGTTCTTC.

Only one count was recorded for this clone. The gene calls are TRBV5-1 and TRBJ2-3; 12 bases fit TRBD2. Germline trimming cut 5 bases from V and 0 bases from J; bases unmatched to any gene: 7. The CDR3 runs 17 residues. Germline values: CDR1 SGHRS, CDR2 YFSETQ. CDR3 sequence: CASSIQGTSGSTDTQYF. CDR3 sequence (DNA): TGCGCCAGCAGTATACAGGGGACTAGCGGGAGCACAGATACGCAGTATTTT.